This T cell receptor (beta chain) was documented in a study of blood T cell repertoires in COVID-19. On the study more broadly: In each case, the material was cDNA or gDNA derived from T cells, B-cell-depleted T cells, or PBMCs.

Repertoires were generated with immunoSEQ multiplex PCR, while TCRdb's copy carries only in-frame clones and drops some. The table shows around 450,000 clones, with about 85% occurring only once. Researchers sorted participants into cohorts using their self-reported clinical history. CDR1 is SEHNR and CDR2 is FQNEAQ in the germline V gene (reference sequence). This CDR3 has 14 amino acids. With V trimmed by 3 bases and J by 6 bases, 5 bases remained unmatched. The source of this sequence is a woman under 30 with acute COVID-19. V usage is TRBV7-9 and J usage is TRBJ1-3; 7 nucleotides match TRBD1. Sequencing used PBMCs or T cells enriched from blood (not recorded which). The CDR3 coding sequence is TGTGCCAGCAGCTTTGGACAGGTCGAAAACACCATATATTTT. It is translated as CASSFGQVENTIYF.